What follows are 14 T cell receptor beta chains derived from one specimen sequenced in a study of T cell clones after liver transplantation. Profiled with immunoSEQ multiplex PCR; TCRdb holds only in-frame clones, not every one. The sample includes tens of thousands of clones, roughly 74% of them seen just once. This sample comprised CD8+ T cells from blood, obtained roughly 56 months after liver transplant. These receptors came from a human patient who received a liver transplant. Some T cells could come from the graft donor.

This sequence joins TRBV4-1 and TRBJ2-3, with 11 nucleotides matching TRBD1. Unmatched junction bases numbered 3, after V lost 1 base and J lost 3 bases. CDR3 length: 16 residues. The germline gives CDR1 MGHRA, CDR2 YSYEKL. CDR3 amino acids: CASSQAGQGVTDTQYF. In DNA form, the CDR3 reads TGCGCCAGCAGCCAAGCGGGACAGGGGGTAACAGATACGCAGTATTTT.

This clone turned up a few times. The V call is TRBV6-1, the J call TRBJ2-7; D gene uncertain. The germline V and J ends were trimmed by 5 bases and 5 bases, with 13 bases remaining between them. The CDR3 runs 13 residues. From germline, CDR1 is MNHNS and CDR2 SASEGT. The CDR3 loop reads CASSPSNGHEQYF. The CDR3 nucleotides are TGTGCCAGCAGTCCGTCGAATGGCCACGAGCAGTACTTC.

V usage is TRBV11-2 and J usage is TRBJ1-1; the D gene is possibly TRBD1 (5 bases). CDR1 is SGHAT, CDR2 FQNNGV, per germline. The CDR3 sequence is 13 residues long. V was clipped by 1 base and J by 4 bases, with 7 bases between them. CDR3 nucleotide sequence: TGTGCCAGCAGCTTAGTGGGGGGCACTGAAGCTTTCTTT. It encodes CASSLVGGTEAFF.

The genes are TRBV6-6 and TRBJ1-4; TRBD1 might be the D (6 bases). Trimming cost V 6 bases and J 12 bases, with 14 bases left between them. This CDR3 comprises 12 residues. Germline assignment: CDR1 MNHNY and CDR2 SVGAGI (reference sequence). CDR3 sequence (DNA): TGTGCCAGCAGACGCGACGGGACACAACTGTTTTTT. This sequence encodes CASRRDGTQLFF.

In this sample, this clone turned up a few times. V usage is TRBV11-3 and J usage is TRBJ2-3; perhaps TRBD2 as D (6 bases). CDR3 size: 13 residues. Germline V gives CDR1 SGHNT, CDR2 YENEEA. V was clipped by 4 bases and J by 6 bases, with 11 bases between them. The CDR3 DNA sequence: TGTGCCAGCAGCTCCCGGGACTTTGATACGCAGTATTTT. It yields the protein CASSSRDFDTQYF. Complete variable domain (other parts from reference TRBV11-3 and TRBJ2-3): EAGVVQSPRYKIIEKKQPVAFWCNPISGHNTLYWYLQNLGQGPELLIRYENEEAVDDSQLPKDRFSAERLKGVDSTLKIQPAELGDSAVYLCASSSRDFDTQYFGPGTRLTVL.

In this sample, this clone turned up a few times. V is TRBV27 and J is TRBJ2-7; TRBD2 is a possible D gene (5 bases). Germline assignment: CDR1 MNHEY and CDR2 SMNVEV (reference sequence). CDR3 length: 12 amino acids. V was clipped by 6 bases and J by 5 bases, with 11 bases between them. CDR3 protein: CASSLTRDEQYF. The CDR3 DNA reads TGTGCCAGCAGCCTCACTAGGGACGAGCAGTACTTC.

This chain uses TRBV11-2 with TRBJ2-3, with TRBD2 matching 8 bases. The trim removed 5 bases at V and 4 bases at J, leaving 8 bases unmatched. This CDR3 contains 15 residues. From germline, CDR1 is SGHAT and CDR2 FQNNGV. The CDR3 spells CASSEPGLESDTQYF. CDR3 coding DNA: TGTGCCAGCAGCGAGCCGGGACTAGAGTCAGATACGCAGTATTTT.

Comments on this clone: One end of the junction fails to match germline, which may point to a read error. For the CDR3, the DNA is TGTACCAGCAGCTTAGGACAGGGGGCACCGGGGGCCAACGTCCTGACTTTC. This gives the protein CTSSLGQGAPGANVLTF. V gene TRBV7-3 combines with J gene TRBJ2-6; 11 positions match TRBD1. Germline V lookup: CDR1 SGHTA, CDR2 FQGTGA. This CDR3 is 17 amino acids long.

The chain has TRBV27 and TRBJ2-2; the D is unclear. Germline V gene lookup returns CDR1 MNHEY and CDR2 SMNVEV (reference sequence). Trimming took 1 base from V and 6 from J, leaving 6 bases between them. CDR3 length: 13 amino acids. The CDR3 DNA follows: TGTGCCAGCAGTTTATTTGGACCCGGGGAGCTGTTTTTT. Translated, it gives CASSLFGPGELFF.

The J gene is TRBJ2-3, the V gene TRBV27; D remains unclear. CDR3 length: 14 amino acids. Per the germline V gene, CDR1 is MNHEY and CDR2 is SMNVEV (reference sequence). V lost 0 bases and J 2 bases, leaving 6 bases between the germline ends. In DNA, the CDR3 is TGTGCCAGCAGTTTATCGGCAGCCACAGATACGCAGTATTTT. It specifies CASSLSAATDTQYF.

CDR3 coding DNA: TGTGCCAGCAGCTTAGAGAGATTTAGCTCTGGAAACACCATATATTTT. Translation: CASSLERFSSGNTIYF. This chain uses TRBV7-9 with TRBJ1-3; no clear D gene. V was trimmed by 1 base and J by 0 bases, leaving 10 bases between them. This CDR3 has 16 amino acids. The germline gives CDR1 SEHNR, CDR2 FQNEAQ (reference sequence).

The V gene is TRBV7-8, the J gene TRBJ1-1; D is possibly TRBD1 (5 bases). The CDR3 runs 17 residues. V was shortened by 5 bases and J by 4 bases, with 23 bases between the two germline ends. From germline, CDR1 is SGHVS and CDR2 FQNEAQ. CDR3 in DNA: TGTGCCAGCAGCCCGACCCCCGAAGGGACCAGAGGCACTGAAGCTTTCTTT. It translates to CASSPTPEGTRGTEAFF.

The sample holds one count of this clone. The chain joins TRBV28 to TRBJ2-1; 7 bases agree with TRBD2. Germline trimming cut 7 bases from V and 5 bases from J; bases unmatched to any gene: 8. The CDR3 extends over 14 amino acids. Germline V gives CDR1 MDHEN, CDR2 SYDVKM. CDR3 nucleotide sequence: TGTGCCAGCATTATCACGGGGGGAGACAATGAGCAGTTCTTC. Encoded protein: CASIITGGDNEQFF.

The rearrangement links TRBV27 to TRBJ2-7; no reliable D call. V was shortened by 1 base and J by 5 bases, with 6 bases between the two germline ends. Germline CDR1 reads MNHEY; CDR2 reads SMNVEV (reference sequence). The CDR3 covers 12 residues. In DNA, the CDR3 is TGTGCCAGCAGTTTATACGGAGACGAGCAGTACTTC. The encoded protein is CASSLYGDEQYF.